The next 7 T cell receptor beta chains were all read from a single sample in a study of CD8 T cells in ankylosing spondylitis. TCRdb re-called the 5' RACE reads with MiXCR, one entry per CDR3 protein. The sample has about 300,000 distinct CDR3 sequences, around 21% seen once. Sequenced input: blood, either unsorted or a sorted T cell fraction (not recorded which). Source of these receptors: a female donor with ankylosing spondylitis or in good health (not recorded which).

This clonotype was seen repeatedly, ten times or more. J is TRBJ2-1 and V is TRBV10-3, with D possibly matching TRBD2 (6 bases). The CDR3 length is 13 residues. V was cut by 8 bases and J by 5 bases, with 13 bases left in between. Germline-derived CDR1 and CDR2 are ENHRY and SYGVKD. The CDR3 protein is CAIAAGSHNEQFF. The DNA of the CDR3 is TGTGCCATCGCGGCGGGATCCCACAATGAGCAGTTCTTC.

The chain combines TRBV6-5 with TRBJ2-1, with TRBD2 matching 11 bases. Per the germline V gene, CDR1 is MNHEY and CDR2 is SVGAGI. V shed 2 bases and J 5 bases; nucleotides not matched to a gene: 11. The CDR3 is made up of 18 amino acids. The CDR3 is CASSYLGLAVPGHNEQFF. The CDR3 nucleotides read TGTGCCAGCAGTTACCTGGGACTAGCGGTCCCGGGTCACAATGAGCAGTTCTTC.

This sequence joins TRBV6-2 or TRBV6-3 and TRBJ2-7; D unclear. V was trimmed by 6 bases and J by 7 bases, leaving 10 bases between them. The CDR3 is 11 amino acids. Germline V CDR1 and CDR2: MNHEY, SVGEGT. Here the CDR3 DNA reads TGTGCCAGCAGCCCCAGGAGTGAGCAGTACTTC. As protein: CASSPRSEQYF.

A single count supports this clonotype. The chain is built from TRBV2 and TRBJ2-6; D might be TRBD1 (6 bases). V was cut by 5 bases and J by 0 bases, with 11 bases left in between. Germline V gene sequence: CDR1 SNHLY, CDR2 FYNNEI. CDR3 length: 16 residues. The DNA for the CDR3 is TGTGCCAGCAGTCGGGACACCAACTCTGGGGCCAACGTCCTGACTTTC. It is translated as CASSRDTNSGANVLTF.

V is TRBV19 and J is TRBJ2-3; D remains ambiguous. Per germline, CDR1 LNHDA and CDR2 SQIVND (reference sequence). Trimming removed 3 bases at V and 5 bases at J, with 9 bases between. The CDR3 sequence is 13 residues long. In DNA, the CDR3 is TGTGCCAGTAGTATGGCGGTGGAAGATACGCAGTATTTT. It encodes CASSMAVEDTQYF.

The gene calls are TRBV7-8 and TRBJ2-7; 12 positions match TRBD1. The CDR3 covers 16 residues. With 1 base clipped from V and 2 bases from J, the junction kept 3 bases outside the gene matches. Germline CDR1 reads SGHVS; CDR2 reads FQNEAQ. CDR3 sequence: CASSLGGTGGTYEQYF. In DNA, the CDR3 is TGTGCCAGCAGCTTAGGCGGGACAGGGGGCACCTACGAGCAGTACTTC. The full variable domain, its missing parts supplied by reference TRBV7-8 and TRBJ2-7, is GAGVSQSPRYKVAKRGQDVALRCDPISGHVSLFWYQQALGQGPEFLTYFQNEAQLDKSGLPSDRFFAERPEGSVSTLKIQRTQQEDSAVYLCASSLGGTGGTYEQYFGPGTRLTVT.

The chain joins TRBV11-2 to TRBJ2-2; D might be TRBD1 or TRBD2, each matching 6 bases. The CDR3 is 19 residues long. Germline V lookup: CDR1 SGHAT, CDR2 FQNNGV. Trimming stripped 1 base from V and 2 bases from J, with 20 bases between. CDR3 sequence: CASSLVGRIGGQNTGELFF. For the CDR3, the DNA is TGTGCCAGCAGCTTAGTAGGGCGGATCGGGGGCCAAAACACCGGGGAGCTGTTTTTT.